This is a list of T cell receptor beta chains from one sample in a study of T cells in Graves' hyperthyroidism and ophthalmopathy. TCRdb re-analysed the multiplex PCR reads in MiXCR, keeping a single row per CDR3 protein. The sample has 550,000 to 700,000 distinct CDR3 sequences, 40% to 55% seen once. The sequenced sample was peripheral blood or thyroid tissue (not recorded which). Every receptor here comes from an adult woman with Graves' disease, either hyperthyroidism or ophthalmopathy (not recorded which). The CDR3 runs from the conserved cysteine through the conserved F or W. A D gene is named only where the DNA matches it firmly. Only part of the rows carry a size: once, few, many, or a class if the clone is expanded.

cdr3_nt: TGTGCCATCAGTGGGAGAGGTAGCGGGTTATACTACGAGCAGTACTTC; cdr3_aa: CAISGRGSGLYYEQYF; d_call: TRBD2; clone_size: -; v_call: TRBV10-3; j_call: TRBJ2-7
cdr3_nt: TGCAGCGTTCAACTAGCGAACCAAGAGACCCAGTACTTC; cdr3_aa: CSVQLANQETQYF; d_call: TRBD2; clone_size: few; v_call: TRBV29-1; j_call: TRBJ2-5
cdr3_nt: TGTGCCAGCAGCTTAGTGGCCAGTAACAGTTTCCTGTTTTTT; cdr3_aa: CASSLVASNSFLFF; d_call: -; clone_size: -; v_call: TRBV7-2; j_call: TRBJ1-4
cdr3_nt: TGCGCCAGTACCCAGGGGGCCGGGACTGGGGAGCTGTTTTTT; cdr3_aa: CASTQGAGTGELFF; d_call: TRBD1; clone_size: -; v_call: TRBV5-1; j_call: TRBJ2-2
cdr3_nt: TGTGCCAGCAGTCCCTCGGGACAGGGGATCGGGCACGAGCAGTACTTC; cdr3_aa: CASSPSGQGIGHEQYF; d_call: TRBD1; clone_size: -; v_call: TRBV12-3/TRBV12-4; j_call: TRBJ2-7
cdr3_nt: TGTGCCAGCAGCTTAGGACAGATCGGACAGCCCCAGCATTTT; cdr3_aa: CASSLGQIGQPQHF; d_call: -; clone_size: -; v_call: TRBV7-9; j_call: TRBJ1-5
cdr3_nt: TGTGCCAGCAGCACCGTTGGCGGGGGAAATCAAGAGACCCAGTACTTC; cdr3_aa: CASSTVGGGNQETQYF; d_call: TRBD2; clone_size: -; v_call: TRBV7-2; j_call: TRBJ2-5
cdr3_nt: TGTGCCAGCAGCTTAGACCAGGGATATGGCTACACCTTC; cdr3_aa: CASSLDQGYGYTF; d_call: -; clone_size: many; v_call: TRBV11-3; j_call: TRBJ1-2
cdr3_nt: TGTGCCAGCAGTTTGGGCCTGAAGGGAGAGACCCAGCATTTT; cdr3_aa: CASSLGLKGETQHF; d_call: -; clone_size: -; v_call: TRBV6-5; j_call: TRBJ1-5
cdr3_nt: TGTGCCAGCAGCGTAGTGGAAAAAGGGGAAGCTTTCTTT; cdr3_aa: CASSVVEKGEAFF; d_call: -; clone_size: many; v_call: TRBV9; j_call: TRBJ1-1
cdr3_nt: TGTGCCAGCAGCATAATGGGACTAGCGGGAGAGGTGCAGTACTTC; cdr3_aa: CASSIMGLAGEVQYF; d_call: TRBD2; clone_size: -; v_call: TRBV7-3; j_call: TRBJ2-7
cdr3_nt: TGCACCCCGGGACTAGCGGGCCACGAGCAGTACTTC; cdr3_aa: CTPGLAGHEQYF; d_call: TRBD2; clone_size: -; v_call: TRBV29-1; j_call: TRBJ2-7
cdr3_nt: TGTGCCACCAGCAGTCGTGCAGGGTACGGCTACACCTTC; cdr3_aa: CATSSRAGYGYTF; d_call: -; clone_size: many; v_call: TRBV15; j_call: TRBJ1-2
cdr3_nt: TGTGCCACCAGCAGTCATGCAGACAAGGGACAGAATGAAAAACTGTTTTTT; cdr3_aa: CATSSHADKGQNEKLFF; d_call: TRBD1; clone_size: many; v_call: TRBV15; j_call: TRBJ1-4
cdr3_nt: TGTGCCAGCAGCTTCTTAAGGGGGAGGGACACCGTAACTGAAGCTTTCTTT; cdr3_aa: CASSFLRGRDTVTEAFF; d_call: -; clone_size: -; v_call: TRBV7-8; j_call: TRBJ1-1
cdr3_nt: TGCAGTGCTAGCCGGGACATTGGCTACACCTTC; cdr3_aa: CSASRDIGYTF; d_call: -; clone_size: few; v_call: TRBV20-1; j_call: TRBJ1-2
cdr3_nt: TGTGCCAGCAGCGCACTAGCGGGAGGTCTTTACGAGCAGTACTTC; cdr3_aa: CASSALAGGLYEQYF; d_call: TRBD2; clone_size: many; v_call: TRBV7-9; j_call: TRBJ2-7
cdr3_nt: TGTGCCAGCAGTTTAGCCCGTAGCAATCAGCCCCAGCATTTT; cdr3_aa: CASSLARSNQPQHF; d_call: -; clone_size: many; v_call: TRBV12-3/TRBV12-4; j_call: TRBJ1-5
cdr3_nt: TGTGCCAGCAGCGACAGAACAGGTTTGGTGAACACTGAAGCTTTCTTT; cdr3_aa: CASSDRTGLVNTEAFF; d_call: -; clone_size: once; v_call: TRBV9; j_call: TRBJ1-1
cdr3_nt: TGCGCCAGCAGCCAGACCGGCGGGGCCAACGTCCTGACTTTC; cdr3_aa: CASSQTGGANVLTF; d_call: -; clone_size: -; v_call: TRBV4-1; j_call: TRBJ2-6
cdr3_nt: TGTGCCAGCAGTCCTGACAGTGCTCTCCGGGAGTACGAGCAGTACTTC; cdr3_aa: CASSPDSALREYEQYF; d_call: -; clone_size: -; v_call: TRBV11-1; j_call: TRBJ2-7
cdr3_nt: TGTGCCAGCAGTTTAGGCGGGAGGACCACCGGGGAGCTGTTTTTT; cdr3_aa: CASSLGGRTTGELFF; d_call: TRBD2; clone_size: -; v_call: TRBV28; j_call: TRBJ2-2
cdr3_nt: TGTGCCAGCAGCTTACAGATCCAGGGCGGCGGCTACACCTTC; cdr3_aa: CASSLQIQGGGYTF; d_call: -; clone_size: few; v_call: TRBV7-2; j_call: TRBJ1-2
cdr3_nt: TGTGCCAGGGGCCAGAGGTTTGGGGACACTGAAGCTTTCTTT; cdr3_aa: CARGQRFGDTEAFF; d_call: -; clone_size: many; v_call: TRBV19; j_call: TRBJ1-1
cdr3_nt: TGTGCCACCAGCAGAGCGACGGGGAACGGGGAGCTGTTTTTT; cdr3_aa: CATSRATGNGELFF; d_call: -; clone_size: -; v_call: TRBV15; j_call: TRBJ2-2
cdr3_nt: TGTGCCAGCAGACCCGGGTCCTGGAATCAGCCCCAGCATTTT; cdr3_aa: CASRPGSWNQPQHF; d_call: -; clone_size: -; v_call: TRBV7-9; j_call: TRBJ1-5
cdr3_nt: TGTGCCAGCGGCAGGGATATTAACAATCAGCCCCAGCATTTT; cdr3_aa: CASGRDINNQPQHF; d_call: -; clone_size: -; v_call: TRBV5-6; j_call: TRBJ1-5
cdr3_nt: TGCGCCAGCAGGGGGGTCCACCCACCCCCTACTGAAGCTTTCTTT; cdr3_aa: CASRGVHPPPTEAFF; d_call: -; clone_size: many; v_call: TRBV5-1; j_call: TRBJ1-1
cdr3_nt: TGTGCCAGCAGTGAAGGGACAGGGACTAGCGGGACGCAGTACTTC; cdr3_aa: CASSEGTGTSGTQYF; d_call: TRBD2; clone_size: -; v_call: TRBV6-1; j_call: TRBJ2-7
cdr3_nt: TGCGCCAGCAGCACCGGACAGCGAGCCTCTGGAAACACCATATATTTT; cdr3_aa: CASSTGQRASGNTIYF; d_call: -; clone_size: -; v_call: TRBV5-1; j_call: TRBJ1-3
cdr3_nt: TGTGCCATCAGCCCAGGCGGGAACAGGGGAAACTATGGCTACACCTTC; cdr3_aa: CAISPGGNRGNYGYTF; d_call: TRBD1; clone_size: -; v_call: TRBV10-3; j_call: TRBJ1-2
cdr3_nt: TGTGCCACCAGCAGTCCCTCAAGCGGGAGGGCCAGCAATAAAGAGGGCGGGGAGCTGTTTTTT; cdr3_aa: CATSSPSSGRASNKEGGELFF; d_call: TRBD2; clone_size: once; v_call: TRBV15; j_call: TRBJ2-2
cdr3_nt: TGTGCCAGCAGCTTACAGCGGGATGAGACCCAGTACTTC; cdr3_aa: CASSLQRDETQYF; d_call: TRBD2; clone_size: many; v_call: TRBV7-3; j_call: TRBJ2-5
cdr3_nt: TGCAGTGCTAGAGGGGCCTTTTTGGAGCAGTACTTC; cdr3_aa: CSARGAFLEQYF; d_call: -; clone_size: many; v_call: TRBV20-1; j_call: TRBJ2-7
cdr3_nt: TGCGCCAGCAGCCCACGGACAGGAATCTCCTACGAGCAGTACTTC; cdr3_aa: CASSPRTGISYEQYF; d_call: TRBD1; clone_size: many; v_call: TRBV5-1; j_call: TRBJ2-7
cdr3_nt: TGTGCCATCAGCGACGGACAGGGGAACACTGAAGCTTTCTTT; cdr3_aa: CAISDGQGNTEAFF; d_call: TRBD1; clone_size: -; v_call: TRBV10-3; j_call: TRBJ1-1
cdr3_nt: TGTGCCAGCAGTTACGACAGTGACGAGCAGTACTTC; cdr3_aa: CASSYDSDEQYF; d_call: -; clone_size: -; v_call: TRBV12-3/TRBV12-4; j_call: TRBJ2-7
cdr3_nt: TGTGCCAGTAGTAGCGGGGCTTGGACTGAAGCTTTCTTT; cdr3_aa: CASSSGAWTEAFF; d_call: -; clone_size: -; v_call: TRBV19; j_call: TRBJ1-1
cdr3_nt: TGCAGTGCTTATAGCGGGAGGGCCTCAGAGACCCAGTACTTC; cdr3_aa: CSAYSGRASETQYF; d_call: TRBD2; clone_size: few; v_call: TRBV20-1; j_call: TRBJ2-5
cdr3_nt: TGCAGTGCTAGGTTCTTCGGGGCCAACGTCCTGACTTTC; cdr3_aa: CSARFFGANVLTF; d_call: -; clone_size: -; v_call: TRBV20-1; j_call: TRBJ2-6
cdr3_nt: TGCAGCGTTGCCAGGGAGCGCGAGCAGTACTTC; cdr3_aa: CSVAREREQYF; d_call: -; clone_size: many; v_call: TRBV29-1; j_call: TRBJ2-7
cdr3_nt: TGCGCCAGCAGCTTGGGGACAGTAAAACAAGAGACCCAGTACTTC; cdr3_aa: CASSLGTVKQETQYF; d_call: -; clone_size: many; v_call: TRBV5-1; j_call: TRBJ2-5
cdr3_nt: TGTGCCATCAGTCAAGACAGGGGGGAATATAATTCACCCCTCCACTTT; cdr3_aa: CAISQDRGEYNSPLHF; d_call: TRBD1; clone_size: -; v_call: TRBV10-3; j_call: TRBJ1-6
cdr3_nt: TGCGCCAGCAGTGAACGATGGACAGGCAGCGACGAGCAGTACTTC; cdr3_aa: CASSERWTGSDEQYF; d_call: TRBD1; clone_size: many; v_call: TRBV10-2; j_call: TRBJ2-7